What follows are 14 T cell receptor beta chains derived from one specimen sequenced in a study of T cell repertoires in cytomegalovirus infection. MiXCR was run by TCRdb on the reads, yielding one entry per CDR3 protein. Here the sample spans approximately 470,000 distinct CDR3 sequences, approximately 46% being singletons. These receptors are not linked to any known antigen. Sequences were derived from cultured PBMCs, sampled from culture after CMV antigen stimulation. The receptors shown here come from a human donor in good health (CMV status not recorded). Some clones in this sample may be carry-over from other donors' samples.

The V gene is TRBV6-1, the J gene TRBJ2-7, with a possible D match to TRBD1 (6 bases). Germline assignment: CDR1 MNHNS and CDR2 SASEGT. This CDR3 region has 15 residues. V gave up 1 base and J gave up 1 base, with 11 bases separating them. The CDR3 loop reads CASSEGTDRSYEQYF. CDR3 DNA: TGTGCCAGCAGTGAAGGGACGGACAGATCCTACGAGCAGTACTTC.

The chain employs TRBV6-1 and TRBJ1-4; D gene ambiguous. The CDR3 is 15 amino acids. The V end was cut by 2 bases, the J end by 8 bases, with 15 bases between. CDR1 and CDR2 from the germline V gene are MNHNS and SASEGT. Written as DNA, the CDR3 is TGTGCCAGCAGTGAACTAGGCGAAGGAGGGGAAAAACTGTTTTTT. It yields the protein CASSELGEGGEKLFF.

This sequence joins TRBV6-2 or TRBV6-3 and TRBJ2-3; TRBD2 is a possible D gene (5 bases). The CDR3 length is 12 residues. V lost 8 bases, J lost 4 bases, and 10 bases lay in between. Germline V gives CDR1 MNHEY, CDR2 SVGEGT. CDR3 sequence: CASDSGADTQYF. The CDR3 nucleotides read TGTGCCAGCGATTCCGGGGCAGATACGCAGTATTTT.

The rearrangement links TRBV20-1 to TRBJ2-3; D is uncertain. The CDR3 length is 13 residues. CDR1 DFQATT and CDR2 SNEGSKA come from the germline V gene (reference sequence). The CDR3 DNA sequence: TGCAGCGGACGACTCGTAGCCACAGATACGCAGTATTTT. The encoded protein is CSGRLVATDTQYF.

This clonotype showed up many times. The rearrangement uses TRBV7-2 and TRBJ1-5, with TRBD1 matching 8 bases. Trimming at V came to 1 base and at J to 5 bases, leaving 10 bases not matched to a gene. Germline V lookup: CDR1 SGHTA, CDR2 FQGNSA. The CDR3 extends over 17 amino acids. Here the CDR3 DNA reads TGTGCCAGCAGCTTAGGGGACAGGTTTCGTCCCCATCAGCCCCAGCATTTT. Translation: CASSLGDRFRPHQPQHF.

As for this clonotype: The junction differs from germline at one of its ends, possibly a read error. CDR3 in DNA: TGTGCCAGCAGCTTAGGCTTACATTGGGACCCACGGAGAGGAGCTAACTATGGCTACCCCTTC. Protein sequence: CASSLGLHWDPRRGANYGYPF. The chain carries TRBV7-2 and TRBJ1-2, with D perhaps matching TRBD1 (5 bases). CDR1 is SGHTA and CDR2 is FQGNSA in the germline V gene. The CDR3 covers 21 residues.

The chain is built from TRBV7-9 and TRBJ2-1; D may correspond to TRBD1 or TRBD2 (5 bases each). This CDR3 contains 15 residues. CDR1 and CDR2 (germline): SEHNR, FQNEAQ (reference sequence). The V end was cut by 3 bases, the J end by 7 bases, with 16 bases between. The CDR3 DNA is TGTGCCAGCAGCTTTCTAGGACGGGACGGGAATGAGCAGTTCTTC. Protein product: CASSFLGRDGNEQFF.

The genes are TRBV15 and TRBJ2-1; a possible D gene is TRBD2 (6 bases). Trimming removed 0 bases from V and 3 bases from J, with 12 bases in between. The CDR3 extends over 16 amino acids. Germline V CDR1 and CDR2: LNHNV, YYDKDF (reference sequence). The CDR3 DNA sequence: TGTGCCACCAGCAGAGACGGGGGTGGATTCTACAATGAGCAGTTCTTC. It encodes CATSRDGGGFYNEQFF.

This chain uses TRBV4-1 with TRBJ2-5, with unresolved D. The ends were cut back, 0 bases at V and 5 bases at J, with 4 bases in the middle. The CDR3 is 12 amino acids. Germline CDR1 and CDR2: MGHRA and YSYEKL. Here the CDR3 reads CASSQDFETQYF. CDR3 sequence (DNA): TGCGCCAGCAGCCAAGATTTTGAGACCCAGTACTTC.

This clonotype has just one count. The chain links TRBV20-1 to TRBJ2-3, with 9 nucleotides matching TRBD2. The CDR3 has 15 amino acids. Germline V CDR1 and CDR2: DFQATT, SNEGSKA (reference sequence). The V segment lost 0 bases and the J segment 5 bases; nucleotides outside the gene matches: 6. The CDR3 nucleotides read TGCAGTGCTAGAGATCCTAGCGGGATGGGAGATACGCAGTATTTT. This sequence encodes CSARDPSGMGDTQYF.

V is TRBV5-5 and J is TRBJ1-4; TRBD1 is a possible D gene (6 bases). CDR1 and CDR2 (germline): SGHKS, YYEKEE (reference sequence). The CDR3 consists of 15 residues. Trimming shortened V by 7 bases and J by 8 bases, and 21 bases separated the two germline ends. The CDR3 bases are TGTGCCAGCGGCCTAACCAGGGGAATAGACGAAAAACTGTTTTTT. The encoded protein is CASGLTRGIDEKLFF.

The chain carries TRBV7-2 and TRBJ2-2; weak D call: TRBD1 (6 bases). This CDR3 region has 14 residues. Trimming removed 3 bases at V and 5 bases at J, with 10 bases between. The V gene's germline CDR1 is SGHTA and CDR2 FQGNSA. CDR3 sequence: CASSFRGGTGELFF. The DNA of the CDR3 is TGTGCCAGCAGCTTTCGAGGGGGAACCGGGGAGCTGTTTTTT.

This clonotype was counted many times. The J gene is TRBJ2-2, the V gene TRBV7-2; tentative D call: TRBD2 (7 bases). V was pared by 0 bases and J by 5 bases, with 10 bases between. The CDR3 contains 15 residues. Germline assignment: CDR1 SGHTA and CDR2 FQGNSA. The DNA of the CDR3 is TGTGCCAGCAGCTTAGCGGGGGGGCAAACCGGGGAGCTGTTTTTT. Protein: CASSLAGGQTGELFF.

The V and J genes are TRBV20-1 and TRBJ2-5; a weak D match, TRBD2 (6 bases). CDR3 size: 14 residues. Germline lookup yields CDR1 DFQATT and CDR2 SNEGSKA (reference sequence). V lost 4 bases and J 2 bases, leaving 14 bases between the germline ends. As DNA, the CDR3 is TGCAGTGCTAAGCAGGTGGCGGGGCAAGAGACCCAGTACTTC. Residues: CSAKQVAGQETQYF.